The 27 T cell receptor beta chains in this list originate from one sample, sequenced in a study of beta chain features in type 1 diabetes. Sequencing targeted expressed TCRB transcripts, as all isolated RNA had been reverse transcribed. The data were produced by immunoSEQ multiplex PCR, yet TCRdb's version contains in-frame clones alone and is incomplete. The sample holds around 190,000 clones, 10% to 15% seen once. The source material was central memory CD4+ T cells from blood. The receptors were sampled from a woman aged 18 to 35 in good health.

A few counts support this clone. V usage is TRBV28 and J usage is TRBJ1-5; D uncertain. V gave up 1 base and J gave up 0 bases, with 10 bases separating them. This CDR3 is 16 amino acids long. CDR1 and CDR2 (germline): MDHEN, SYDVKM. The CDR3 protein is CASSLSGLHSNQPQHF. The CDR3 DNA sequence: TGTGCCAGCAGTTTATCCGGACTCCATAGCAATCAGCCCCAGCATTTT.

This clone was counted between two and nine times. The V and J genes are TRBV27 and TRBJ2-6; tentative D call: TRBD2 (5 bases). The length of the CDR3 is 15 residues. V was cut by 6 bases and J by 0 bases, with 9 bases left in between. CDR1 and CDR2 (germline): MNHEY, SMNVEV (reference sequence). CDR3: CASRDWSSGANVLTF. The DNA of the CDR3 is TGTGCCAGCAGGGACTGGAGCTCTGGGGCCAACGTCCTGACTTTC.

The chain has TRBV28 and TRBJ2-1; maybe TRBD1 (6 bases). The CDR3 is made up of 16 amino acids. CDR1 and CDR2 from the germline V gene are MDHEN and SYDVKM. The V end was cut by 5 bases, the J end by 0 bases, with 14 bases between. Written as DNA, the CDR3 is TGTGCCAGCAGTGTTCCCAGGGGCGGCTCCTACAATGAGCAGTTCTTC. Translating gives CASSVPRGGSYNEQFF.

V is TRBV7-2 and J is TRBJ2-5; D unresolved. V was cut by 1 base and J by 1 base, with 13 bases left in between. Looked up from germline, CDR1 is SGHTA and CDR2 is FQGNSA. The CDR3 contains 16 residues. CDR3 sequence: CASSLVGSGGQETQYF. The CDR3 coding sequence is TGTGCCAGCAGCTTAGTAGGTTCCGGCGGCCAAGAGACCCAGTACTTC.

This clone was seen a few times. The chain has TRBV2 and TRBJ1-5; D not resolved. Germline CDR1 SNHLY, CDR2 FYNNEI. The CDR3 totals 13 residues. Trimming shortened V by 8 bases and J by 0 bases, and 8 bases separated the two germline ends. The DNA of the CDR3 is TGTGCCAGCGCGTTTAATAGCAATCAGCCCCAGCATTTT. Encoded protein: CASAFNSNQPQHF.

In its sample, this clone was seen a few times. The CDR3 DNA is TGTGCCAGCAGCTTAGGTTACAGGGAATGGGAAAAACTGTTTTTT. Amino acid sequence: CASSLGYREWEKLFF. The genes are TRBV7-8 and TRBJ1-4; possibly TRBD1 for D (6 bases). Deletions cut 1 base from V and 8 bases from J, with 14 bases between. The CDR3 covers 15 residues. Looked up from germline, CDR1 is SGHVS and CDR2 is FQNEAQ.

This CDR3 reads CASTVVGTGTDTQYF. Here the CDR3 DNA reads TGTGCCAGCACCGTCGTAGGGACAGGCACAGATACGCAGTATTTT. The chain couples TRBV28 to TRBJ2-3; 7 nucleotides align to TRBD1. CDR1 is MDHEN and CDR2 is SYDVKM in the germline V gene. After removal of 7 bases from V and 1 base from J, the junction contained 8 bases not matched to a gene. The CDR3 runs 15 residues.

This rearrangement joins TRBV9 to TRBJ1-3; D is perhaps TRBD1 (6 bases). In germline, CDR1 is SGDLS, CDR2 YYNGEE. Trimming took 3 bases from V and 2 from J, leaving 12 bases between them. The CDR3 totals 15 residues. The CDR3 reads CASSDTGWTGNTIYF. The CDR3 DNA is TGTGCCAGCAGCGATACAGGGTGGACTGGAAACACCATATATTTT.

This sequence joins TRBV5-1 and TRBJ2-7, with 7 bases aligning to TRBD1. Germline V gene lookup returns CDR1 SGHRS and CDR2 YFSETQ. The ends lost 0 bases at V and 5 bases at J; junction bases unmatched: 5. CDR3 size: 14 residues. For the CDR3, the DNA is TGCGCCAGCAGCTTGGACCCAGGGGGTCACGAGCAGTACTTC. Encoded protein: CASSLDPGGHEQYF.

The gene calls are TRBV5-8 and TRBJ2-1, with 8 bases fitting TRBD1. Germline CDR1 SGHTS, CDR2 YDEGEE. V shed 4 bases and J 7 bases; nucleotides not matched to a gene: 10. This CDR3 spans 15 amino acids. This CDR3 is CASSPGTGVGNEQFF. CDR3 sequence (DNA): TGTGCCAGCAGCCCCGGGACAGGAGTGGGTAATGAGCAGTTCTTC.

This clone was picked up many times. The chain has TRBV4-2 and TRBJ2-1, with D tentatively TRBD1 (5 bases). The CDR3 length is 17 residues. V was trimmed by 0 bases and J by 0 bases, leaving 12 bases between them. Germline V lookup: CDR1 LGHNA, CDR2 YNFKEQ. The CDR3 spells CASSQDGASDSYNEQFF. In nucleotides, the CDR3 is TGTGCCAGCAGCCAAGATGGGGCAAGCGACTCCTACAATGAGCAGTTCTTC.

This clone was seen a handful of times. The V gene is TRBV10-3, the J gene TRBJ2-1; 10 positions agree with TRBD1. This CDR3 region has 16 residues. V lost 0 bases, J lost 7 bases, and 6 bases stayed unmatched. Germline V gives CDR1 ENHRY, CDR2 SYGVKD. DNA for the CDR3: TGTGCCATCAGTGAGTCATCCTCGGGACAGGGGAATGAGCAGTTCTTC. Translation: CAISESSSGQGNEQFF.

The table lists this clone with a few counts. The V and J genes are TRBV7-6 and TRBJ2-3; 8 bases line up with TRBD2. CDR1 SGHVS and CDR2 FNYEAQ come from the germline V gene. Unmatched junction bases numbered 8, after V lost 6 bases and J lost 0 bases. The CDR3 totals 16 residues. The CDR3 nucleotides read TGTGCCAGCAGTTTATTATTAGCGGGAAGCACAGATACGCAGTATTTT. As protein: CASSLLLAGSTDTQYF.

The V call is TRBV2, the J call TRBJ2-3; D is possibly TRBD1 (5 bases). Germline loops: CDR1 SNHLY, CDR2 FYNNEI. V was clipped by 7 bases and J by 2 bases, with 19 bases between them. There are 16 residues in the CDR3. The CDR3 loop reads CASTRSPVQDTDTQYF. DNA for the CDR3: TGTGCCAGCACTCGATCTCCGGTACAGGACACAGATACGCAGTATTTT.

The chain links TRBV10-3 to TRBJ2-2, with a possible D match to TRBD1 (6 bases). Germline loops: CDR1 ENHRY, CDR2 SYGVKD. The CDR3 has 15 residues. V was cut by 6 bases and J by 1 base, with 12 bases left in between. CDR3 coding DNA: TGTGCCATCAGACCCAGGACAGAGAACACCGGGGAGCTGTTTTTT. Protein product: CAIRPRTENTGELFF.

In its sample, this clone was seen a few times. The rearrangement uses TRBV7-9 and TRBJ2-2; 10 bases align to TRBD1. V shed 6 bases and J 6 bases; nucleotides not matched to a gene: 7. Germline lookup yields CDR1 SEHNR and CDR2 FQNEAQ (reference sequence). The CDR3 length is 15 residues. This CDR3 is CASREPGQGAGELFF. The CDR3 DNA reads TGTGCCAGCAGGGAACCAGGACAGGGGGCCGGGGAGCTGTTTTTT.

V usage is TRBV29-1 and J usage is TRBJ1-2; possible D gene TRBD1, 6 bases. The germline V gene encodes CDR1 SQVTM and CDR2 ANQGSEA. Trimming took 8 bases from V and 8 from J, leaving 18 bases between them. There are 12 residues in the CDR3. The CDR3 spells CSSKGGGVGYTF. CDR3 DNA sequence: TGCAGCTCCAAAGGGGGTGGAGTCGGCTACACCTTC.

There are a few counts of this clone. This CDR3 reads CASSAWGRGGNQPQHF. CDR3 DNA: TGTGCCAGCAGTGCCTGGGGGAGGGGGGGCAATCAGCCCCAGCATTTT. The J gene is TRBJ1-5, the V gene TRBV28; tentative D call: TRBD1 (6 bases). The CDR3 totals 16 residues. CDR1 and CDR2 from the germline V gene are MDHEN and SYDVKM. Trimming shortened V by 5 bases and J by 2 bases, and 16 bases separated the two germline ends.

This clone was detected a few times. J is TRBJ2-1 and V is TRBV19, with 14 bases lining up with TRBD2. Germline assignment: CDR1 LNHDA and CDR2 SQIVND (reference sequence). V shed 5 bases and J 8 bases; nucleotides not matched to a gene: 5. There are 15 residues in the CDR3. The CDR3 is CASSAGLAGGDEQFF. The CDR3 bases are TGTGCCAGTAGTGCCGGACTAGCGGGAGGCGATGAGCAGTTCTTC.

The genes are TRBV2 and TRBJ2-2; 8 nucleotides align to TRBD2. Per germline, CDR1 SNHLY and CDR2 FYNNEI. This CDR3 is 15 amino acids long. V shed 6 bases, J shed 4 bases, and the junction held 7 bases outside the gene matches. The CDR3 loop is CASSGLAGSTGELFF. The CDR3, as DNA: TGTGCCAGCAGCGGACTAGCCGGTAGCACCGGGGAGCTGTTTTTT.

This clone was counted between two and nine times. V gene TRBV11-2 combines with J gene TRBJ2-7; TRBD1 agrees at 9 bases. The CDR3 has 15 amino acids. Germline trimming cut 7 bases from V and 2 bases from J; bases unmatched to any gene: 9. CDR1 and CDR2 from the germline V gene are SGHAT and FQNNGV. This chain's CDR3 is CASTFATGGPYEQYF. In DNA form, the CDR3 reads TGTGCCAGCACCTTTGCGACAGGGGGTCCCTACGAGCAGTACTTC.

This clone was seen a few times. This chain uses TRBV2 with TRBJ1-1, with 9 bases fitting TRBD1. CDR3 size: 14 residues. Germline CDR1 reads SNHLY; CDR2 reads FYNNEI. V gave up 4 bases and J gave up 4 bases; unmatched junction bases: 4. In nucleotides, the CDR3 is TGTGCCAGCAGTGTAGGACAGGGGTCCACTGAAGCTTTCTTT. The encoded protein is CASSVGQGSTEAFF.

The chain is built from TRBV10-3 and TRBJ2-3; a weak D match, TRBD2 (5 bases). CDR1 ENHRY and CDR2 SYGVKD come from the germline V gene. The length of the CDR3 is 12 residues. Trimming removed 6 bases at V and 4 bases at J, with 8 bases between. In nucleotides, the CDR3 is TGTGCCATCAGCGAGGACTCAGATACGCAGTATTTT. It is translated as CAISEDSDTQYF.

This clone was picked up many times. J is TRBJ1-2 and V is TRBV29-1; D is ambiguous. Per germline, CDR1 SQVTM and CDR2 ANQGSEA. Deletions cut 4 bases from V and 0 bases from J, with 12 bases between. The CDR3 sequence is 14 residues long. The DNA of the CDR3 is TGCAGCGTTGGAGGGCCGGAGTCTAACTATGGCTACACCTTC. Translation gives CSVGGPESNYGYTF.

The chain is built from TRBV6-4 and TRBJ2-1; 9 nucleotides agree with TRBD2. V lost 7 bases to trimming and J lost 9 bases; unmatched junction nucleotides: 10. The CDR3 is 14 residues long. Germline V gene lookup returns CDR1 MRHNA and CDR2 SNTAGT. The DNA of the CDR3 is TGTGCCAGCACCAGACTAGCGGCCCGCGGTGAGCAGTTCTTC. Translating gives CASTRLAARGEQFF.

This clone turned up a few times. The same CDR3 is also encoded by other DNA sequences in this sample. The rearrangement uses TRBV20-1 and TRBJ1-2; TRBD1 might be the D (6 bases). Trimming removed 6 bases at V and 5 bases at J, with 7 bases between. Germline CDR1 DFQATT, CDR2 SNEGSKA (reference sequence). The CDR3 is 10 residues long. In DNA, the CDR3 is TGCAGTGCAAGGGGGTATGGCTACACCTTC. Protein product: CSARGYGYTF.

The chain recombines TRBV7-9 with TRBJ1-2, with no clear D. V dropped 1 base and J dropped 2 bases, with 8 bases sitting between them. Per germline, CDR1 SEHNR and CDR2 FQNEAQ (reference sequence). The CDR3 has 14 amino acids. The CDR3 region has the DNA TGTGCCAGCAGCTTAGTACAGCAAAACTATGGCTACACCTTC. Residues: CASSLVQQNYGYTF.